A selection of T cell receptor beta chains follows, all from one sample in a study of CD8 T cells in Susac syndrome. TCRdb re-called the immunoSEQ multiplex PCR reads through MiXCR, storing one row per CDR3 protein. The data contain about 190,000 distinct CDR3 sequences, approximately 95% of them singletons. Sample: CD4+ T cells from PBMCs. Source of these receptors: a human donor with Susac syndrome. Each CDR3 is given with its conserved first and last residue. D genes are given only for firm matches. Where a row states a size, it is once, few, many or the class of an expanded clone; other rows omit it.

NA TRBJ2-7 TRBV29-1 NA TGCAGCGTCGCGCCGGGACCCAACTACGAGCAGTACTTC CSVAPGPNYEQYF
NA TRBJ1-2 TRBV11-1 NA TGTGCCAGCAGCCTAACCGACAGTAACTATGGCTACACCTTC CASSLTDSNYGYTF
NA TRBJ2-7 TRBV29-1 NA TGCAGCTGCCTGACAGGCTCCTACGAGCAGTACTTC CSCLTGSYEQYF
NA TRBJ1-5 TRBV6-4 NA TGTGCCAGCAGTGCCCGGGACACCCTGTCGTCCCAGCATTTT CASSARDTLSSQHF
NA TRBJ1-2 TRBV29-1 NA TGCAGCGGGACCGAGGGCGCTGGGGGCTACACCTTC CSGTEGAGGYTF
NA TRBJ2-1 TRBV29-1 TRBD2 TGCAGCGTTTTCGGAGCGGGGGGTTCCTCCTACAATGAGCAGTTCTTC CSVFGAGGSSYNEQFF
NA TRBJ2-5 TRBV14 NA TGTGCCAGCAGCCGGGACCGAACGACGTTAGAGACCCAGTACTTC CASSRDRTTLETQYF
NA TRBJ2-5 TRBV6-6 NA TGTGCCGGCCGCTGGGGGAATGGTGAGACCCAGTACTTC CAGRWGNGETQYF
NA TRBJ2-3 TRBV24-1 NA TGTGCCACCAGTGATTTTGGGGACACAGATACGCAGTATTTT CATSDFGDTDTQYF
NA TRBJ1-2 TRBV3-1 TRBD1 TGTGCCAGCAGCCAACCGACAGGGAATGGCTACACCTTC CASSQPTGNGYTF
NA TRBJ2-7 TRBV2 TRBD1 TGTGCCAGCAGCGATCGGGACAGGAGCTCCTACGAGCAGTACTTC CASSDRDRSSYEQYF
NA TRBJ1-6 TRBV9 TRBD1 TGTGCCAGCAGCGTGCAGGGGGTCAATTCACCCCTCCACTTT CASSVQGVNSPLHF
NA TRBJ1-3 TRBV30 NA TGTGCCTGGAGTGTACGGGGAAACACCATATATTTT CAWSVRGNTIYF
NA TRBJ2-1 TRBV6-2/TRBV6-3 TRBD2 TGTGCCAGCAGCGCGAACCCCAGGTCGGGGGGGCCTGACAATGAGCAGTTCTTC CASSANPRSGGPDNEQFF
NA TRBJ2-1 TRBV27 NA TGTGCCAGCAGTTTTCTTCAGGGTGAGCAGTTCTTC CASSFLQGEQFF
NA TRBJ1-5 TRBV30 NA TGTGCCTGGAGTGTACAATCGGGTTCTAGCAATCAGCCCCAGCATTTT CAWSVQSGSSNQPQHF
NA TRBJ2-5 TRBV27 NA TGTGCCAGCAGTCAACAGGGGAGGCAAGAGACCCAGTACTTC CASSQQGRQETQYF
NA TRBJ2-6 TRBV7-6 NA TGTGCCAGCAGTTCACGAGACTCTGGGGCCAACGTCCTGACTTTC CASSSRDSGANVLTF
NA TRBJ1-5 TRBV18 TRBD1 TGTGCCAGCTCACCGTATACAGGGGAGCATCAGCCCCAGCATTTT CASSPYTGEHQPQHF
NA TRBJ2-5 TRBV28 TRBD2 TGTGCCAGCAGTTTACGAGCGGGGACTCAAGAGACCCAGTACTTC CASSLRAGTQETQYF
NA TRBJ2-5 TRBV20-1 NA TGCAGTGCTGAGAAAGAGACCCAGTACTTC CSAEKETQYF
NA TRBJ1-5 TRBV7-9 NA TGTGCCAGCAGCTTAGAGAGGGCCAGCGGGAGCAATCAGCCCCAGCATTTT CASSLERASGSNQPQHF
NA TRBJ2-2 TRBV7-9 NA TGTGCCAGCAGCCTCTTCTTGGGAGAAACCGGGGAGCTGTTTTTT CASSLFLGETGELFF
NA TRBJ2-7 TRBV5-4 NA TGTGCCAGCAGCGCCCGAACAGGAGGTCCCTACGAGCAGTACTTC CASSARTGGPYEQYF
NA TRBJ2-7 TRBV5-4 TRBD2 TGTGCCAGCAGCTTGGCCGGGGGGGATTCCTACGAGCAGTACTTC CASSLAGGDSYEQYF
NA TRBJ2-3 TRBV6-1 NA TGTGCCAGCAGAAGTGGAATTCGCGGGGCCGGCACAGATACGCAGTATTTT CASRSGIRGAGTDTQYF
NA TRBJ2-3 TRBV10-3 TRBD2 TGTGCCATCAGTCGGACTAGCGGGGATACGCAGTATTTT CAISRTSGDTQYF
NA TRBJ2-7 TRBV20-1 TRBD1 TGCAGTGCTAAGGGGGCCTCCTACGAGCAGTACTTC CSAKGASYEQYF
NA TRBJ2-7 TRBV19 NA TGTGCCAGTACCCCCGGGTCGACCTACGAGCAGTACTTC CASTPGSTYEQYF
once TRBJ2-7 TRBV30 TRBD1 TGTGCCTGGAGTGTAAGGACAGGGGGGTACGAGCAGTACTTC CAWSVRTGGYEQYF
NA TRBJ2-5 TRBV20-1 NA TGCAGTGCTAGAGAGACAGCCCAAGAGACCCAGTACTTC CSARETAQETQYF
NA TRBJ1-1 TRBV30 TRBD1 TGTGCCTGCCTAACCCCGGGACAGAAGAACACTGAAGCTTTCTTT CACLTPGQKNTEAFF
NA TRBJ2-7 TRBV9 NA TGTGCCAGCAGCGTTCGGGACGGAGCCTACGAGCAGTACTTC CASSVRDGAYEQYF
NA TRBJ1-2 TRBV30 NA TGTGCCTGGAGTGGAAGGGGCGAAAGGAGCTACACCTTC CAWSGRGERSYTF
NA TRBJ2-7 TRBV5-1 NA TGCGCCAGCAGCACCGACAGGAGCGAGGCGGTGGAGCAGTACTTC CASSTDRSEAVEQYF
NA TRBJ2-3 TRBV20-1 NA TGCAGTGCTAGAGGAGGCTCGCTCACTAGCACAGATACGCAGTATTTT CSARGGSLTSTDTQYF
NA TRBJ2-3 TRBV30 NA TGTGCCTGGAGGGAGATCAACGGCGGTACGCAGTATTTT CAWREINGGTQYF
NA TRBJ2-7 TRBV19 TRBD1 TGTGCCAGTAGTGTCAACAGGGGCTACGAGCAGTACTTC CASSVNRGYEQYF
once TRBJ2-5 TRBV6-5 NA TGTGCCAGCAGTTACTCGCTCGGGGGAGGCCAAGAGACCCAGTACTTC CASSYSLGGGQETQYF
NA TRBJ2-7 TRBV7-9 NA TGTGCCAGCAGCTTCGACATCTACGAGCAGTACTTC CASSFDIYEQYF
once TRBJ1-6 TRBV9 TRBD1 TGTGCCAGCACCAGGACAGGTTCACCCCTCCACTTT CASTRTGSPLHF
once TRBJ1-1 TRBV30 NA TGTGCCTGGAGTGCAGGGAGGTCCCAGGCTTTCTTT CAWSAGRSQAFF
NA TRBJ2-5 TRBV29-1 TRBD2 TGCAGCGCGGGGGGGCAGACCCAGTACTTC CSAGGQTQYF
NA TRBJ2-1 TRBV4-1 TRBD1 TGCGCCAGCAGCCGCGGTGGGACAGGAGGTGAGCAGTTCTTC CASSRGGTGGEQFF
NA TRBJ1-6 TRBV9 NA TGTGCCAGCAGCGTAGCCGGGCCACCCCTCCACTTT CASSVAGPPLHF
NA TRBJ2-1 TRBV6-5 TRBD2 TGTGCCAGCGGGAGGGGTAATGCCTACAATGAGCAGTTCTTC CASGRGNAYNEQFF
NA TRBJ1-1 TRBV30 NA TGTGCCTGGGTAGGCAAAGGCCTGTACACTGAAGCTTTCTTT CAWVGKGLYTEAFF
NA TRBJ2-2 TRBV19 NA TGTGCCAGTAAACGGGTGTTCACCGGGGAGCTGTTTTTT CASKRVFTGELFF
NA TRBJ2-7 TRBV7-9 NA TGTGCCAGCAGCTTAGCGGTGGGAGTCTACCTACTCTCCTACGAGCAGTACTTC CASSLAVGVYLLSYEQYF
NA TRBJ2-7 TRBV6-4 TRBD1 TGTGCCAGCGGCGACAGGGGCTCCTACGAGCAGTACTTC CASGDRGSYEQYF
NA TRBJ1-1 TRBV10-3 NA TGTGCCATCAGGAGTTTCGTGGACACTGAAGCTTTCTTT CAIRSFVDTEAFF
NA TRBJ1-1 TRBV29-1 NA TGCAGCGTTACTCTCATCCAGACGGAGAACACTGAAGCTTTCTTT CSVTLIQTENTEAFF
NA TRBJ2-3 TRBV3-1 TRBD2 TGTGCCAGCAGCCAACGCGGGGGGGCCTTTGGGACGCAGTATTTT CASSQRGGAFGTQYF
NA TRBJ2-5 TRBV6-1 NA TGTGCCAGCAGTTCGGGCCTACAAGAGACCCAGTACTTC CASSSGLQETQYF
NA TRBJ2-5 TRBV7-2 NA TGTGCCAGCAGCTCGGGACATTGGGAGACCCAGTACTTC CASSSGHWETQYF
NA TRBJ2-3 TRBV30 NA TGTGCCTGGAGTTTAGGGGGGGGTACTGTAGATACGCAGTATTTT CAWSLGGGTVDTQYF
NA TRBJ1-4 TRBV5-1 NA TGCGCCAGCAGCTTGGAAGCGCCGGGGTCCCCTAATGAAAAACTGTTTTTT CASSLEAPGSPNEKLFF
NA TRBJ1-3 TRBV9 TRBD1 TGTGCCAGCAGCCCACAGGGGTCTGGAAACACCATATATTTT CASSPQGSGNTIYF
NA TRBJ1-5 TRBV28 TRBD1 TGTGCCAGCAGTTCCTACAGGGGTTCGAGCAATCAGCCCCAGCATTTT CASSSYRGSSNQPQHF